The 28 T cell receptor beta chains reported below all come from one sample, sequenced in a study of beta chain features in type 1 diabetes. Since all of the isolated RNA was reverse transcribed, expressed TCRB transcripts were what got sequenced. Some clones are missing from TCRdb's copy, which holds only in-frame ones; the method was immunoSEQ multiplex PCR. This sample has under 450,000 clones; around 15% occur once, and the top ten carry under 0.02%. The sequenced sample was naive CD4+ T cells from blood. The receptors come from a young woman in good health.

This clone was picked up a small number of times. V usage is TRBV28 and J usage is TRBJ1-2, with TRBD1 matching 11 bases. The germline gives CDR1 MDHEN, CDR2 SYDVKM. J gave up 5 bases and V 6 bases, and 8 bases lay outside the gene matches. CDR3 length: 15 amino acids. The CDR3: CASSGRTGGDYGYTF. The CDR3 coding sequence is TGTGCCAGCAGCGGACGGACAGGGGGCGATTATGGCTACACCTTC.

This clone appeared a few times. The V call is TRBV2, the J call TRBJ2-1; D unresolved. V shed 4 bases and J shed 0 bases, with 10 bases lying between them. CDR3 length: 15 residues. Germline lookup yields CDR1 SNHLY and CDR2 FYNNEI. Here the CDR3 reads CASSVKTSSYNEQFF. CDR3 nucleotide sequence: TGTGCCAGCAGTGTCAAAACAAGCTCCTACAATGAGCAGTTCTTC.

This clone was detected a few times. This chain links TRBV28 with TRBJ1-5, with a weak D call TRBD1 (5 bases). From germline, CDR1 is MDHEN and CDR2 SYDVKM. The CDR3 covers 14 residues. Trimming shortened V by 6 bases and J by 3 bases, and 12 bases separated the two germline ends. The CDR3 DNA is TGTGCCAGCAGCGGGGGGACTTTCAATCAGCCCCAGCATTTT. It translates to CASSGGTFNQPQHF.

This clone came up a few times. The V gene is TRBV5-1, the J gene TRBJ2-3; D uncertain. With 4 bases removed from V and 2 bases from J, the gap between germline ends came to 5 bases. Looked up from germline, CDR1 is SGHRS and CDR2 is YFSETQ. The CDR3 runs 12 residues. In nucleotides, the CDR3 is TGCGCCAGCAGCCCTTACACAGATACGCAGTATTTT. Protein product: CASSPYTDTQYF.

Comments on this clone: In the same sample, other DNA sequences code for this CDR3. The genes are TRBV7-2 and TRBJ1-1; D is ambiguous. The V and J ends lost 3 bases and 2 bases respectively, with 10 bases between them. The CDR3 has 14 residues. Germline values: CDR1 SGHTA, CDR2 FQGNSA. The CDR3: CASSFLGVNTEAFF. For the CDR3, the DNA is TGTGCCAGCAGCTTTTTGGGCGTAAACACTGAAGCTTTCTTT.

In its sample, this clone was seen a few times. The V call is TRBV14, the J call TRBJ2-2; no clear D gene. With 0 bases removed from V and 7 bases from J, the gap between germline ends came to 9 bases. CDR3 length: 14 amino acids. Germline CDR1 reads SGHDN; CDR2 reads FVKESK. CDR3 residues: CASSQDQVVGELFF. CDR3 bases: TGTGCCAGCAGCCAAGATCAGGTCGTCGGGGAGCTGTTTTTT.

This clone was counted a few times. The junction and the germline gene differ at one end; a read error may be behind it. The chain combines TRBV7-7 with TRBJ1-2; TRBD1 matches 9 bases. The CDR3 runs to 16 residues. Germline V gene data show CDR1 as SSHAT and CDR2 as FNYEAQ (reference sequence). The CDR3 reads CASSHGQGSHNYGYTF. The CDR3, as DNA: TGTGCTAGCAGCCACGGACAGGGGAGTCATAACTATGGCTACACCTTC.

This chain joins TRBV30 and TRBJ2-7; the match to TRBD2 covers 15 bases. Germline V gene sequence: CDR1 GTSNPN, CDR2 SVGIG (reference sequence). The trim removed 2 bases at V and 2 bases at J, leaving 7 bases unmatched. The CDR3 spans 17 residues. The CDR3 sequence is CAWSPQRTSGRAYEQYF. The CDR3 DNA follows: TGTGCCTGGAGTCCCCAGAGGACTAGCGGGAGGGCCTACGAGCAGTACTTC.

The chain couples TRBV7-9 to TRBJ1-4, with D possibly TRBD1 on 6 matching bases. Germline CDR1 is SEHNR and CDR2 is FQNEAQ (reference sequence). V lost 5 bases and J lost 3, with 13 bases in between. This CDR3 spans 15 amino acids. The DNA for the CDR3 is TGTGCCAGCAGCAGTGGCAGGGGCCCTAATGAAAAACTGTTTTTT. Encoded protein: CASSSGRGPNEKLFF.

V is TRBV28 and J is TRBJ1-2, with D perhaps TRBD1 (6 bases). The length of the CDR3 is 13 residues. V gave up 5 bases and J gave up 8 bases, with 15 bases separating them. Germline-derived CDR1 and CDR2 are MDHEN and SYDVKM. CDR3: CASSPDRIEGYTF. CDR3 in DNA: TGTGCCAGCAGTCCTGACAGGATAGAAGGCTACACCTTC.

This chain joins TRBV15 and TRBJ2-3; D is undetermined. Germline CDR1 and CDR2: LNHNV and YYDKDF (reference sequence). Trimming removed 0 bases from V and 6 bases from J, with 4 bases in between. The CDR3 spans 12 residues. CDR3: CATSRDSDTQYF. The CDR3 nucleotides read TGTGCCACCAGCAGAGATTCGGATACGCAGTATTTT.

As concerns this clone: The same CDR3 also results from other DNA sequences found in this sample. The CDR3 sequence is CASSFLYEQYF. The CDR3 DNA reads as TGCGCCAGCAGCTTTTTATACGAGCAGTACTTC. This chain joins TRBV5-1 and TRBJ2-7; D call uncertain. Germline V gives CDR1 SGHRS, CDR2 YFSETQ. The CDR3 is 11 residues long. V was trimmed by 2 bases and J by 4 bases, leaving 4 bases between them.

The V gene is TRBV6-6, the J gene TRBJ1-5, with TRBD1 matching over 8 bases. Germline V gene lookup returns CDR1 MNHNY and CDR2 SVGAGI (reference sequence). V trimming: 6 bases; J trimming: 5 bases; junction bases outside the gene matches: 9. This CDR3 has 15 residues. CDR3 nucleotide sequence: TGTGCCAGCAGCATCGACAGGGGCGGAGATCAGCCCCAGCATTTT. Residues: CASSIDRGGDQPQHF.

The V and J genes are TRBV4-1 and TRBJ1-1; possibly TRBD1 for D (6 bases). Germline lookup yields CDR1 MGHRA and CDR2 YSYEKL. Trimming shortened V by 1 base and J by 0 bases, and 15 bases separated the two germline ends. This CDR3 has 17 residues. The CDR3 loop reads CASSQGRGPTMNTEAFF. CDR3 DNA: TGCGCCAGCAGCCAAGGGCGGGGGCCAACTATGAACACTGAAGCTTTCTTT.

The chain has TRBV28 and TRBJ2-1; D perhaps matches TRBD2 (6 bases). The V end was cut by 8 bases, the J end by 4 bases, with 15 bases between. The CDR3 is 14 residues long. From germline, CDR1 is MDHEN and CDR2 SYDVKM. CDR3 region: CASRTSGPYNEQFF. Here the CDR3 DNA reads TGTGCCAGCCGGACGAGCGGGCCGTACAATGAGCAGTTCTTC.

This clone showed up just a few times. This chain uses TRBV6-6 with TRBJ2-1, with a tentative D call TRBD2 (6 bases). Trimming removed 6 bases at V and 5 bases at J, with 11 bases between. The CDR3 covers 13 residues. Per the germline V gene, CDR1 is MNHNY and CDR2 is SVGAGI (reference sequence). The CDR3 nucleotides are TGTGCCAGCAGGGAGGGCGCAAACAATGAGCAGTTCTTC. Translated: CASREGANNEQFF.

This clone appeared a few times. The chain carries TRBV7-6 and TRBJ2-1, with D possibly TRBD2 on 5 matching bases. CDR1 is SGHVS, CDR2 FNYEAQ, per germline. This CDR3 has 12 amino acids. With 6 bases removed from V and 7 bases from J, the gap between germline ends came to 10 bases. DNA for the CDR3: TGTGCCAGCAGAACTACGGGGAATGAGCAGTTCTTC. Protein product: CASRTTGNEQFF.

There are a few counts of this clone. The chain joins TRBV28 to TRBJ1-5; no reliable D call. Germline values: CDR1 MDHEN, CDR2 SYDVKM. The CDR3 totals 12 residues. The V end was cut by 6 bases, the J end by 1 base, with 4 bases between. CDR3 loop: CASSASNQPQHF. In DNA form, the CDR3 reads TGTGCCAGCAGCGCGAGCAATCAGCCCCAGCATTTT.

This clone was observed a few times. The V call is TRBV14, the J call TRBJ2-1, with 10 bases lining up with TRBD2. Germline trimming cut 3 bases from V and 8 bases from J; bases unmatched to any gene: 16. The CDR3 totals 18 residues. Germline CDR1 and CDR2: SGHDN and FVKESK. CDR3 DNA sequence: TGTGCCAGCAGCCAGACACTAGCGGGACTATGGGGGGTGGATGAGCAGTTCTTC. It yields the protein CASSQTLAGLWGVDEQFF. Filled out from reference TRBV14 and TRBJ2-1, the complete variable domain reads EAGVTQFPSHSVIEKGQTVTLRCDPISGHDNLYWYRRVMGKEIKFLLHFVKESKQDESGMPNNRFLAERTGGTYSTLKVQPAELEDSGVYFCASSQTLAGLWGVDEQFFGPGTRLTVL.

This clone was counted between two and nine times. The gene calls are TRBV27 and TRBJ1-2; no clear D gene. The CDR3 length is 10 residues. Trimming cost V 8 bases and J 5 bases, with 6 bases left between them. The germline CDR1 and CDR2 sequences are MNHEY and SMNVEV (reference sequence). The CDR3 DNA is TGTGCCAGCGAGGGATATGGCTACACCTTC. It yields the protein CASEGYGYTF.

The rearrangement links TRBV29-1 to TRBJ2-1, with a tentative D call TRBD2 (6 bases). This CDR3 spans 14 amino acids. Germline CDR1 is SQVTM and CDR2 is ANQGSEA. Trimming removed 5 bases at V and 7 bases at J, with 18 bases between. CDR3: CSVTPGLHLNEQFF. CDR3 DNA sequence: TGCAGCGTTACCCCGGGACTTCATTTAAATGAGCAGTTCTTC.

The chain recombines TRBV18 with TRBJ2-1; 9 nucleotides align to TRBD2. The J segment lost 4 bases and the V segment lost 4 bases, leaving 5 bases of the junction unmatched. This CDR3 region has 15 residues. Germline V CDR1 and CDR2: KGHSH, LQKENI. CDR3 sequence: CASSLRTSEYNEQFF. In DNA, the CDR3 is TGTGCCAGCTCACTCAGGACTAGCGAGTACAATGAGCAGTTCTTC.

This sequence joins TRBV9 and TRBJ2-6; D perhaps matches TRBD2 (5 bases). The V gene's germline CDR1 is SGDLS and CDR2 YYNGEE. The CDR3 consists of 16 residues. V was pared by 5 bases and J by 0 bases, with 12 bases between. In DNA, the CDR3 is TGTGCCAGCAGGCTCGGGGAAACCTCTGGGGCCAACGTCCTGACTTTC. As protein: CASRLGETSGANVLTF.

V is TRBV28 and J is TRBJ2-3, with 13 bases aligning to TRBD2. After removal of 5 bases from V and 3 bases from J, the junction contained 2 bases not matched to a gene. Germline CDR1 reads MDHEN; CDR2 reads SYDVKM. There are 15 residues in the CDR3. The CDR3: CASSTSGRATDTQYF. DNA of the CDR3: TGTGCCAGCAGTACTAGCGGGAGGGCAACAGATACGCAGTATTTT.

The chain recombines TRBV18 with TRBJ1-1; 7 bases align to TRBD1. Germline trimming cut 2 bases from V and 9 bases from J; bases unmatched to any gene: 9. This CDR3 has 14 amino acids. The germline V gene has CDR1 KGHSH and CDR2 LQKENI. For the CDR3, the DNA is TGTGCCAGCTCACCAGAGGAGGGGGCAGGGAAAGCTTTCTTT. It yields the protein CASSPEEGAGKAFF.

This clone was detected only a few times. V gene TRBV9 combines with J gene TRBJ2-5, with D unclear. The CDR3 is made up of 16 amino acids. Germline V gene sequence: CDR1 SGDLS, CDR2 YYNGEE. The V end was cut by 0 bases, the J end by 1 base, with 13 bases between. The CDR3 is CASSVGHGPPQETQYF. CDR3 DNA sequence: TGTGCCAGCAGCGTAGGCCATGGGCCACCCCAAGAGACCCAGTACTTC.

This clone has more than one count but fewer than ten. The chain has TRBV27 and TRBJ2-5; 7 positions match TRBD1. This CDR3 has 14 amino acids. Germline CDR1 is MNHEY and CDR2 is SMNVEV (reference sequence). With V trimmed by 7 bases and J by 5 bases, 10 bases remained unmatched. CDR3 bases: TGTGCCAGCAAAATGACAGGGTGGGAGGAGACCCAGTACTTC. Protein: CASKMTGWEETQYF.

This clone occurred a few times. The chain is built from TRBV30 and TRBJ2-2; 10 bases are a match to TRBD2. V was clipped by 5 bases and J by 6 bases; unmatched bases: 9. This CDR3 contains 15 residues. Germline V lookup: CDR1 GTSNPN, CDR2 SVGIG (reference sequence). The CDR3 here is CAWGGLAGVAGELFF. CDR3 bases: TGTGCCTGGGGGGGGCTAGCGGGAGTGGCCGGGGAGCTGTTTTTT.